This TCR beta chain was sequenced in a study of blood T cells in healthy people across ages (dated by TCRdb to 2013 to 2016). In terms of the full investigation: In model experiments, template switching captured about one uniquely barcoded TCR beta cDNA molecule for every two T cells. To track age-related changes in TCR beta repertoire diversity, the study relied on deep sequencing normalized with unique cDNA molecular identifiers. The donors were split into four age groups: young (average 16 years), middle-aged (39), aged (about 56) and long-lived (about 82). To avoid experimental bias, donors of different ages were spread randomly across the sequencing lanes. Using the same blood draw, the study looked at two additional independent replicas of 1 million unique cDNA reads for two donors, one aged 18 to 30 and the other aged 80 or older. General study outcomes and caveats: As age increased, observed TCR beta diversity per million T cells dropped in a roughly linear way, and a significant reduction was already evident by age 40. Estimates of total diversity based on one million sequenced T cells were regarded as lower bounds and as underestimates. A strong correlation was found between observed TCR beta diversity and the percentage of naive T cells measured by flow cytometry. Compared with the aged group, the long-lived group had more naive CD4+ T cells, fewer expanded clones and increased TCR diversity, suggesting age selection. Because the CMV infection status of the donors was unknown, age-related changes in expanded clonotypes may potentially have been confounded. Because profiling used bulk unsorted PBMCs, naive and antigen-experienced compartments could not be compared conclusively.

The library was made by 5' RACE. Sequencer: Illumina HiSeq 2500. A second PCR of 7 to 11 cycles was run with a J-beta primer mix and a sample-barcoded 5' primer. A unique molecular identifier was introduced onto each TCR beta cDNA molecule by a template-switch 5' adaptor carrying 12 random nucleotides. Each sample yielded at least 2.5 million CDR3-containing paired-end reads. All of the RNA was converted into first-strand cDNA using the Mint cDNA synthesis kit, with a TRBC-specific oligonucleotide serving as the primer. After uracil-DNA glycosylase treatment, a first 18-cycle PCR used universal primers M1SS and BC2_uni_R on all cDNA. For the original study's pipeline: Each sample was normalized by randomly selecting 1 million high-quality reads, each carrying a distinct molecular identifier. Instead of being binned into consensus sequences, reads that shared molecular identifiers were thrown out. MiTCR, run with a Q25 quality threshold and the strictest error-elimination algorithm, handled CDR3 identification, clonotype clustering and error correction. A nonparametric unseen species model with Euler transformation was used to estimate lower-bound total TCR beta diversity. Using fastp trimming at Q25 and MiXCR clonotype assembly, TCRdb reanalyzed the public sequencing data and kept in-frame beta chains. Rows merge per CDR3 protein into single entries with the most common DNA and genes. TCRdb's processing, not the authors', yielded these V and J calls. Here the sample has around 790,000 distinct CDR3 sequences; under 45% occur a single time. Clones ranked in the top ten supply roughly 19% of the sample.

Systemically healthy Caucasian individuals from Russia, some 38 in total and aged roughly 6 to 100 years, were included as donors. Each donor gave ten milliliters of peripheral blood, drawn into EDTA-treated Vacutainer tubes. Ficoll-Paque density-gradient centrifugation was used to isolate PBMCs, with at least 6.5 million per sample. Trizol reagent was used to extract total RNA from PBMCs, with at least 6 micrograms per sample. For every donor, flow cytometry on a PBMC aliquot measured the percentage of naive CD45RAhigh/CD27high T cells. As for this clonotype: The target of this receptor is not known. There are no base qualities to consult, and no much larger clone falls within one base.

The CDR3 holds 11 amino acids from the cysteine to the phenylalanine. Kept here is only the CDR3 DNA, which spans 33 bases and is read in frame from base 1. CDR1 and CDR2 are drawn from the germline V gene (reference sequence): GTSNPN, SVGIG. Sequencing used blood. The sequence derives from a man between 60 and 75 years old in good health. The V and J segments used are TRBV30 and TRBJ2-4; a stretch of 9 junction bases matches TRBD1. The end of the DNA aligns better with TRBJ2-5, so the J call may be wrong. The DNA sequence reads TGTGCCGGACAGGGGCAAGAGACCCAGTACTTC. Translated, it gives CAGQGQETQYF.